This T cell receptor beta chain was identified in a study of T cell repertoires in aging, cancer and after chemotherapy. Whole-study context: The whole study produced a dataset of around 9 million TCR reads.

Germline V gene data show CDR1 as ENHRY and CDR2 as SYGVKD. The CDR3 runs to 15 residues. V gave up 6 bases and J gave up 1 base; unmatched junction bases: 5. A mixed TRB-A/B primer pool amplified rearranged TRB by multiplex touch-down PCR. Each CDR3 protein gets one entry after TCRdb re-called the multiplex PCR reads with MiXCR. The sample contains several thousand distinct CDR3 sequences, under 30% of which appear only once. TCR beta rearrangements were amplified from peripheral blood genomic DNA. The clonotype comes from a human donor in good health. The sequencing sample was made of blood. The chain employs TRBV10-3 and TRBJ2-1, with 8 bases identical to TRBD1. CDR3 loop: CAIRMTGESYNEQFF. The DNA of the CDR3 is TGTGCCATCAGGATGACAGGGGAGTCCTACAATGAGCAGTTCTTC.